Each of the 15 T cell receptor beta chains below was sequenced from the same sample in a study of identical twins. TCRdb called the 5' RACE reads again in MiXCR, with one record for every CDR3 protein. The sample contains a few hundred thousand distinct CDR3 sequences, approximately 8.6% of which appear only once. The data were also submitted as part of a second study, on yellow fever vaccine responses in identical twins.

Sequences were obtained from CD8+ T cells sorted from blood. The origin of the receptors is a woman between 18 and 30 years old in good health.

This clonotype was observed a handful of times. V gene TRBV20-1 combines with J gene TRBJ2-7; 7 bases match TRBD2. With 0 bases clipped from V and 6 bases from J, the junction kept 11 bases outside the gene matches. From germline, CDR1 is DFQATT and CDR2 SNEGSKA (reference sequence). The CDR3 totals 15 residues. CDR3 sequence (DNA): TGCAGTGCTAGAGATCTGGCGGGAGAACTCTTCGAGCAGTACTTC. Its protein is CSARDLAGELFEQYF.

This clonotype showed up just a few times. DNA of the CDR3: TGTGCCGCGTCCGGGACTAGCCACAATGAGCAGTTCTTC. Its protein is CAASGTSHNEQFF. V gene TRBV6-2 or TRBV6-3 combines with J gene TRBJ2-1, with 9 positions matching TRBD2. The CDR3 is made up of 13 amino acids. J lost 5 bases, V lost 11 bases, and 7 bases had no gene match. The germline CDR1 and CDR2 sequences are MNHEY and SVGEGT.

The rearrangement uses TRBV27 and TRBJ2-1; D possibly corresponds to TRBD1 (5 bases). V dropped 5 bases and J dropped 8 bases, with 10 bases sitting between them. The CDR3 length is 12 residues. In germline, CDR1 is MNHEY, CDR2 SMNVEV (reference sequence). Written as DNA, the CDR3 is TGTGCCAGCAGTCGCCAGGGTGATGAGCAGTTCTTC. This codes for CASSRQGDEQFF.

This clonotype was observed many times. The chain combines TRBV20-1 with TRBJ2-7; no clear D gene. Germline CDR1 is DFQATT and CDR2 is SNEGSKA (reference sequence). This CDR3 is built from 12 residues. The V end was cut by 3 bases, the J end by 4 bases, with 10 bases between. In DNA form, the CDR3 reads TGCAGTGCTAGCGGGCTTTCGTACGAGCAGTACTTC. The encoded protein is CSASGLSYEQYF.

This clonotype was detected only a few times. The chain combines TRBV9 with TRBJ1-5; D is possibly TRBD1 (6 bases). The germline gives CDR1 SGDLS, CDR2 YYNGEE. CDR3 size: 15 residues. Trimming removed 2 bases at V and 3 bases at J, with 12 bases between. CDR3 residues: CASSVSGVTNQPQHF. In DNA, the CDR3 is TGTGCCAGCAGCGTCTCAGGGGTCACCAATCAGCCCCAGCATTTT.

The chain has TRBV20-1 and TRBJ2-1, with D possibly being TRBD2 (6 bases). V lost 4 bases, J lost 6 bases, and 22 bases lay in between. The CDR3 contains 16 residues. Per the germline V gene, CDR1 is DFQATT and CDR2 is SNEGSKA (reference sequence). This CDR3 reads CSATLLGGASANEQFF. Written as DNA, the CDR3 is TGCAGTGCTACCCTCCTGGGCGGGGCATCTGCCAATGAGCAGTTCTTC.

The chain carries TRBV6-1 and TRBJ2-3; D might be TRBD2 (6 bases). V dropped 11 bases and J dropped 3 bases, with 18 bases sitting between them. The CDR3 spans 14 residues. CDR1 MNHNS and CDR2 SASEGT come from the germline V gene. The CDR3 here is CAALEDYLTDTQYF. For the CDR3, the DNA is TGTGCCGCCTTGGAGGACTACTTGACAGATACGCAGTATTTT.

The V and J genes are TRBV6-2 or TRBV6-3 and TRBJ1-1; D gene unclear. Germline V gene data show CDR1 as MNHEY and CDR2 as SVGEGT. There are 15 residues in the CDR3. V dropped 2 bases and J dropped 3 bases, with 13 bases sitting between them. The CDR3 DNA reads as TGTGCCAGCAGTTACCTGTCCGATTTATACACTGAAGCTTTCTTT. It specifies CASSYLSDLYTEAFF.

V is TRBV4-1 and J is TRBJ2-3, with 8 nucleotides matching TRBD1. The V and J ends lost 5 bases and 3 bases, in that order; junction bases with no gene match: 7. The germline V gene has CDR1 MGHRA and CDR2 YSYEKL. This CDR3 is 15 amino acids long. Here the CDR3 DNA reads TGCGCCAGCAGCGACCGGGACAGGAAGACAGATACGCAGTATTTT. Protein: CASSDRDRKTDTQYF.

This clonotype turned up a few times. The chain uses TRBV7-9 and TRBJ1-1; D is unclear. The V end was cut by 4 bases, the J end by 4 bases, with 19 bases between. Germline V gene data show CDR1 as SEHNR and CDR2 as FQNEAQ (reference sequence). This CDR3 region has 16 residues. CDR3 region: CASSSTHGDEVTEAFF. The CDR3 DNA is TGTGCCAGCAGCTCCACACACGGGGATGAGGTCACTGAAGCTTTCTTT.

The genes are TRBV2 and TRBJ1-2; D remains unclear. The germline V and J ends were trimmed by 7 bases and 5 bases, with 14 bases remaining between them. The V gene's germline CDR1 is SNHLY and CDR2 FYNNEI. This CDR3 region has 13 residues. CDR3 coding DNA: TGTGCCAGCACAGAACCACCTGAGTATGGCTACACCTTC. It specifies CASTEPPEYGYTF.

The table lists this clonotype with many counts. The chain links TRBV27 to TRBJ2-7; the match to TRBD1 covers 10 bases. Trimming cost V 3 bases and J 4 bases; bases outside gene matches: 6. Per the germline V gene, CDR1 is MNHEY and CDR2 is SMNVEV (reference sequence). The CDR3 is 15 residues long. The CDR3 nucleotides are TGTGCCAGCAGTTTTTCGGGACAGGGGCAGTACGAGCAGTACTTC. Its protein is CASSFSGQGQYEQYF.

This clonotype was observed at least ten times. The chain combines TRBV7-9 with TRBJ2-1; a weak D match, TRBD1 (6 bases). The CDR3 length is 13 residues. V gave up 5 bases and J gave up 7 bases, with 12 bases separating them. Germline CDR1 is SEHNR and CDR2 is FQNEAQ (reference sequence). The DNA of the CDR3 is TGTGCCAGCAGCCCTAAGACAGGTAATGAGCAGTTCTTC. This gives the protein CASSPKTGNEQFF.

This clonotype appeared many times. The chain links TRBV4-1 to TRBJ2-1; D call uncertain. The CDR3 spans 13 residues. The germline CDR1 and CDR2 sequences are MGHRA and YSYEKL. Trimming stripped 0 bases from V and 9 bases from J, with 9 bases between. The CDR3 here is CASSQEGRVEQFF. CDR3 sequence (DNA): TGCGCCAGCAGCCAAGAAGGACGCGTTGAGCAGTTCTTC.

This clonotype occurred a few times. The V call is TRBV20-1, the J call TRBJ2-3, with TRBD2 identical over 12 bases. Germline-derived CDR1 and CDR2 are DFQATT and SNEGSKA (reference sequence). With 5 bases clipped from V and 0 bases from J, the junction kept 15 bases outside the gene matches. The CDR3 spans 19 residues. This CDR3 is CSASPVGLAGRSSTDTQYF. As DNA, the CDR3 is TGCAGTGCTTCCCCGGTAGGACTAGCGGGGAGATCTAGCACAGATACGCAGTATTTT.